This T cell receptor (beta chain) was recorded in a study of vaccination and CD4 T cells after COVID-19. Points on this clonotype: Its antigen is unknown.

The study's findings and limits: A nonsignificant median increase from approximately 21 to 40 SARS-CoV-2-reactive clonotypes was observed.

Treatment defined: roughly ten-day PBMC culture with coronavirus spike peptide pools or control peptides (ViraFEST assay). ViraFEST stimulated the growth of antigen-specific T cells using peptide pools and subsequently profiled their TCRs by sequencing. Cultured CD4+ T-cell DNA underwent Oncomine TCR Beta short-read sequencing. TCRdb re-analysed the PCR reads in MiXCR, keeping a single row per CDR3 protein. The sample comprises about 19,000 distinct CDR3 sequences, around 58% of which are singletons, and about 8% rests with the top ten. This CDR3 comprises 14 residues. V dropped 8 bases and J dropped 5; count of bases not matched to a gene: 4.

Sequenced input: CD4+ T cells from blood, cultured in vitro. The chain combines TRBV12-3 or TRBV12-4 with TRBJ1-6; 9 bases are a match to TRBD1. The TCR originated in a human donor who had recovered from COVID-19. DNA of the CDR3: TGTGCCAGCGCCCGGACAGGGGATAATTCACCCCTCCACTTT. Translated, it gives CASARTGDNSPLHF.